This record concerns one T cell receptor beta chain sequence. Its antigen is currently not known. Per-base qualities were not stored, and no clone one base away is much larger. This sample is part of a study of cytomegalovirus exposure and HLA in healthy donors (dated by TCRdb to 2016 to 2017). Study-wide context: According to an earlier analysis of 550 to 700 of the donors, some 170 million T cells yielded 117 million unique TCR beta sequences and approximately 300 Gb of sequence data. The study used immunosequencing to profile the T cell repertoires of 670 or so subjects and linked those repertoires to cytomegalovirus serostatus. Donor age, sex, ethnicity and CMV serostatus were compiled alongside the repertoire data. Along with the roughly 700-subject first cohort, a separate validation cohort of over a hundred different subjects was used. The study combined high-throughput TCR immunosequencing, statistical association of individual TCRs with disease status, and machine learning to predict cytomegalovirus infection status. Among about 400 genotyped donors of the cohort, an average of about 240,000 unique TCR beta nucleotide sequences was sequenced per donor, of which about 18% were non-productive. In a later analysis, previously published TCR beta repertoires from 600 to 850 donors were re-analyzed and high-resolution HLA genotyping was added so that TCR occurrence patterns could be studied. Both class I and class II loci were covered by HLA typing, at four-digit resolution. Among the roughly 400 genotyped donors, approximately 76% belonged to the genetic ancestry cluster associated with self-reported Caucasian donors. Rather than drawing on any new phenotypic data, the later analysis identified candidate immune exposures from TCR beta sequences and the way those sequences occurred across donors. The study was designed to test whether signatures of past pathogen exposure could be identified by cataloging public T cell receptors. An early release that covered roughly 600 HLA-typed donors contained about 300 gigabases of sequencing data and roughly 84 million unique TCR sequences. The number of typed donors differed by locus: 629-630 for A, B, C, DRB1 and DQB1; some 540 for DQA1; roughly 600 for DPA1; and about 450 for DPB1. Roughly 5 DR-DQ haplotypes were handled as single units for association and clustering because linkage in the cohort was strong. Every repertoire in the discovery cohort had been generated on one and the same sequencing platform. An earlier analysis of 587 of the donors used high-throughput TCR beta sequencing to judge whether each TCR beta V gene segment behaved as functional or pseudogenic. Genome-wide SNP genotypes for about 55% of the roughly 670 donors were used in a later genetic analysis, which treated that subset as a discovery cohort.

Libraries came from the immunoSEQ multiplex PCR assay. The multiplex PCR relied on a mix of 60 forward primers for TCR Vbeta segments and 13 reverse primers for TCR Jbeta segments. The CDR3 region of rearranged TCR beta genes was amplified from genomic DNA by a multiplex PCR assay. Amplified TCR beta libraries were sequenced as 87-base-pair reads on the Illumina HiSeq System. Turning to the authors' computational methods: In a later analysis, tens of millions of unique TCR beta chains were counted across the roughly 700 repertoires, and roughly 11 million of these chains were shared by at least two donors. Raw reads were error-corrected and collapsed into unique sequences with a nearest-neighbor algorithm that merged closely related sequences to remove PCR and sequencing errors. CDR3 sequences were aligned to IMGT reference sequences to assign V, D and J gene segments. Each retained sequence needed at least a six-nucleotide match to both a V gene segment and a J gene segment. Rearrangements were classified as productive when the CDR3 lacked stop codons and remained in frame with V and J, and all other rearrangements were classified as non-productive. Following IMGT convention, CDR3 was defined as the stretch from the second conserved V-encoded cysteine up to the conserved J-encoded phenylalanine. In an earlier analysis of 550 to 650 of the donors, sequences lacking an unambiguous match to a single V gene segment were excluded. In an earlier analysis of around 590 of the donors, a V segment was called functional when productive rearrangements were above 56.7%, and segregating when the standard deviation between donors exceeded 5%. A statistical classification framework was built to diagnose cytomegalovirus status from the catalog of TCR beta chain sequences. A later analysis assigned V and J genes by comparing TCR nucleotide sequences with IMGT/GENE-DB human TR gene sequences. Using the TCRdist pipeline, a later analysis assigned CDR3 sequences along with most-parsimonious VDJ recombination scenarios. In a later analysis, every TCR beta chain was defined by the combination of its CDR3 amino acid sequence and its V-gene family, and reads without a unique V-gene family were dropped. To address suspected cross-contamination and a sequencing artifact, a later analysis removed 450 to 700 highly shared, low-generation-probability nucleotide sequences. In a later analysis, a clonal expansion index was calculated for each public chain from normalized within-repertoire ranks of inferred template counts. A later analysis computed generation probabilities with a VDJ recombination model fitted to out-of-frame rearrangements, and checked the results against IGoR. A later analysis scored TCR-TCR, TCR-HLA and TCR-CMV co-occurrence with hypergeometric tests, applying a repertoire-size bias correction to TCR pairs. False discovery rates were estimated in a later analysis by permuting HLA or CMV assignments 20 times. In a later analysis, co-occurring TCRs were grouped using DBSCAN, and TCRdist sequence similarity was added for clustering within HLA-allele-positive subsets. Repertoires with fewer than 30,000 or more than 120,000 public chains, plus five repertoires with anomalous nucleotide sharing, were excluded from co-occurrence clustering. TCRdb obtained this table from immuneACCESS and retained in-frame rearrangements with V and J assigned. These tables miss some clones; where compared with another copy, unresolved V genes account for less than half of the shortfall, and the remainder is unexplained. That table furnishes V, J and clone size, whereas the DNA furnished D and trimming. The sample yields over 150,000 clones; roughly 74% were counted once. The ten largest clones add up to less than 3.5% of the sample.

Study-wide findings and limitations: Linkage disequilibrium might explain the correlated functional status among segregating V segments, but an unknown experimental factor could not be ruled out. Some IMGT-functional V segments, including TRBV6-2 and TRBV6-3, could not be distinguished by the 87-base-pair reads and were therefore excluded. In a later genetic analysis, fewer N-insertions in productive TCRs were reported among donors in an Asian-associated ancestry cluster than the roughly 670-donor mean. CMV serostatus was the only immune exposure information available for the cohort. In vitro tests confirmed that a few of the cytomegalovirus-associated TCR beta chains recognize cytomegalovirus antigens. The earlier analysis of nearly 600 of the donors excluded about 16 rarely observed V segments, including chromosome 9 orphons, because counts were too low. In a later genetic analysis, a missense DCLRE1C variant was associated with V-gene and J-gene trimming of TCR beta chains, and the association was replicated in an independent cohort. The authors suggested that the approach could potentially be extended to other disease states and immunological phenotypes. The cohort was sequenced for TCR beta chains only, and without alpha or paired-chain data the features that could be detected were limited. Because some donors lacked HLA typing at each locus, the association tests relied only on the typed subset. Most TCR sequences were observed very rarely across donors, whereas some public TCRs were present in many individuals. The classifier was reported to diagnose cytomegalovirus status with high specificity and sensitivity in both the original cohort and the validation cohort. Sequencing depth was assumed to be roughly uniform across donors in the presence/absence analyses, though that assumption may not hold. According to a later analysis, TCR association rates differed among HLA loci, with DRB1 alleles showing the most associated TCRs and HLA-C alleles showing the fewest. A later analysis found that HLA-associated TCR beta chains were more clonally expanded and had lower generation probabilities than equally common non-associated chains. The study listed 150 to 200 TCR beta chains as associated with cytomegalovirus. Strong co-occurrence of HLA alleles, especially DR and DQ, made assigning TCR associations to individual alleles difficult. In a later analysis, most CMV-associated TCR beta chains were found to appear HLA-restricted, with HLA associations seemingly driven largely by CMV exposure. A further reported finding was that TCR beta sequences accurately predicted the HLA-A and HLA-B alleles for most subjects in the first cohort. In an earlier analysis of roughly 500 of the donors, most TCR beta V segments appeared in productive rearrangements about 90% or about 30% of the time, broadly matching IMGT annotations. A later analysis associated 17,000 or so TCR beta sequences with specific HLA alleles at a false discovery rate of 0.05. A group of highly shared sequence variants was considered likely to be a technical artifact of the sequencing pipeline. According to a later analysis, parvovirus B19, influenza, CMV and Epstein-Barr virus appeared linked to several top co-occurrence clusters.

Sequences SEHNR (CDR1) and FQNEAQ (CDR2) are obtained from the germline V gene (reference sequence). Spanning cysteine to phenylalanine, the CDR3 consists of 16 amino acids. The DNA shown is the 48-base CDR3, in frame from base 1. The V end gives up 8 bases and the J end 6 bases, leaving 15 bases in the junction not matched to a gene. The cohort comprised several hundred healthy bone marrow donors. At the time of sampling, all cohort members were nominally healthy, though unrecorded immune exposures were likely present. The donor was CMV seronegative and belonged to the group of more than 300 seronegative cohort members. A peripheral blood sample was provided by each donor, and peripheral blood mononuclear cells were used for TCR beta sequencing. Genomic DNA was extracted from the blood cell samples with the Qiagen DNeasy Blood Extraction Kit.

Recombination connected TRBV7-9 to TRBJ2-1; 8 bases in the junction line up with TRBD2. This TCR was recovered from a man between 18 and 35 years old in good health and CMV-seronegative. Material: PBMCs. The nucleotide sequence reads as follows: TGTGCCAGCCCCAACCCGCGACTAGCGTCGTTCAATGAGCAGTTCTTC. It translates as CASPNPRLASFNEQFF.